The sequence of this T cell receptor delta chain was determined in a study of DNA immune sequencing with unique molecular identifiers. Study results and caveats: The most frequent TRD pairing among healthy donor clonotypes was TRDV2-TRDJ1.

All 8 TRDV and 4 TRDJ genes were targeted in 32-plex amplification of genomic DNA. In roughly 3 barcoding PCR cycles, molecules received a 12-nucleotide UMI, then adapter PCR followed. TCRdb processed the multiplex PCR reads again with the CATT caller. Of more than 4,500 delta-chain clones detected, about a tenth appear once; the ten largest clones hold approximately 50%. The germline CDR1 and CDR2 sequences are GEAIGNYY and EKD. The CDR3 totals 20 residues. Trimming pared 4 bases from V and 2 bases from J, leaving 31 bases between. In regard to this clone: Its target is unknown. A far bigger clonotype differs at one base, so this is likely a read error. Other nucleotide sequences from this sample produce the same CDR3.

The rearrangement uses TRDV2 and TRDJ1; D possibly uses TRDD2 or TRDD3 (5 bases each). The specimen sequenced was gamma-delta T cells enriched from blood buffy coat, or unenriched PBMCs (not recorded which). The clonotype was recovered from a human donor in good health. For the CDR3, the DNA is TGTGCCTGTGATACCCTACGGGCGGTAGGGGACAAAGGGCTTACCGATAAACTCATCTTT. It encodes CACDTLRAVGDKGLTDKLIF.